This record covers a single TCR beta chain. Its target is not known. CDR3-region Arm-PCR and iRepertoire HTBI primers produced the TCR beta libraries. TCRdb recomputed calls from the multiplex PCR reads with MiXCR, one row per CDR3 protein. Of some 300,000 distinct CDR3 sequences in the sample, under 25% are singletons; the top ten hold roughly 56%. Time point of the sample: persistent/refractory GD, antithyroid drugs over 5 years with positive TRAb. Construction of the TCR library relied on RNA isolated from PBMCs. This sample is drawn from a study of regulatory T cells in long-lasting Graves disease. Study-wide results and caveats: Persistent disease preferred TRBV28, TRBJ1-2 and TRBJ2-5. Samples came from peripheral blood alone, without thyroid tissue.

The CDR3 totals 14 residues. With V trimmed by 10 bases and J by 6 bases, 14 bases remained unmatched. CDR1 MDHEN and CDR2 SYDVKM come from the germline V gene. The chain links TRBV28 to TRBJ1-1; 7 nucleotides line up with TRBD1. This TCR was recovered from a female donor with Graves disease. The sequencing here drew on peripheral blood mononuclear cells (PBMCs), taken when the disease was refractory, from a patient treated with antithyroid drugs. The CDR3 DNA follows: TGTGCCACCACAGGGGAGACAGGGCTGTCTGAAGCTTTCTTT. This codes for CATTGETGLSEAFF. The full variable domain, its missing parts supplied by reference TRBV28 and TRBJ1-1, is DVKVTQSSRYLVKRTGEKVFLECVQDMDHENMFWYRQDPGLGLRLIYFSYDVKMKEKGDIPEGYSVSREKKERFSLILESASTNQTSMYLCATTGETGLSEAFFGQGTRLTVV.